A single sample is the source of the 5 T cell receptor beta chains below, sequenced in a study of technical replicates of blood from a handful of donors. Only in-frame clones appear in the TCRdb table, and some are missing; sequencing was by immunoSEQ multiplex PCR. This table holds approximately 97,000 clones, roughly 95% found once. Sample: T cells isolated from PBMCs. The source is a human donor in good health.

The chain carries TRBV11-2 and TRBJ1-5; D is perhaps TRBD1 (6 bases). The CDR3 totals 13 residues. Per the germline V gene, CDR1 is SGHAT and CDR2 is FQNNGV. V was pared by 5 bases and J by 4 bases, with 9 bases between. CDR3 DNA: TGTGCCAGCAGCCGGGACAAAAATCAGCCCCAGCATTTT. This gives the protein CASSRDKNQPQHF.

The gene calls are TRBV7-2 and TRBJ2-7; D gene ambiguous. Germline-derived CDR1 and CDR2 are SGHTA and FQGNSA. This CDR3 is built from 14 residues. V was pared by 0 bases and J by 1 base, with 7 bases between. The CDR3 here is CASSLAFSSYEQYF. The CDR3 nucleotides read TGTGCCAGCAGCTTAGCGTTCAGTTCCTACGAGCAGTACTTC.

The rearrangement joins TRBV2 to TRBJ2-7; D possibly corresponds to TRBD1 (6 bases). The germline gives CDR1 SNHLY, CDR2 FYNNEI. Trimming took 4 bases from V and 0 from J, leaving 7 bases between them. This CDR3 region has 13 residues. DNA of the CDR3: TGTGCCAGCAGTGTCAGGGGCTCCTACGAGCAGTACTTC. Translation: CASSVRGSYEQYF.

This rearrangement joins TRBV30 to TRBJ2-6; D ambiguous. Per germline, CDR1 GTSNPN and CDR2 SVGIG (reference sequence). The CDR3 consists of 15 residues. Trimming removed 2 bases at V and 3 bases at J, with 11 bases between. The DNA for the CDR3 is TGTGCCTGGAGTCTTAGTCAAATTGGGGCCAACGTCCTGACTTTC. This sequence encodes CAWSLSQIGANVLTF.

The chain carries TRBV5-4 and TRBJ2-7; TRBD1 agrees at 8 bases. Trimming took 2 bases from V and 1 from J; bases not matched to a gene: 5. The germline gives CDR1 SGHNT, CDR2 YYREEE (reference sequence). The CDR3 is 15 residues long. The CDR3 protein is CASSFGQGQSYEQYF. The CDR3 nucleotides read TGTGCCAGCAGCTTTGGACAGGGACAGTCCTACGAGCAGTACTTC.